Listed here are 3 T cell receptor beta chains from one sample, sequenced in a study of human T cells and chemical hapten exposure. The time point: patch test 1, 2 weeks after DPC sensitization. Treatment in this sample: therapeutic diphenylcyclopropenone sensitization with weekly scalp DPC. A single record per CDR3 protein comes from TCRdb applying MiXCR to the RACE reads. The top ten hold approximately 2.1% of the sample, which has about 380,000 distinct CDR3 sequences, approximately 5.1% seen once. The source material was whole blood, sampled in connection with sensitization to the hapten diphenylcyclopropenone (DPC). The receptors were sampled from a woman in her forties or fifties with alopecia areata. Some clones in this sample may be carry-over from other donors' samples.

This clonotype was seen more than once but under ten times. In this CDR3 the conserved last residue, phenylalanine or tryptophan, is missing, so a read error is likely. Because the CDR3's place on the DNA is in doubt, the DNA is left out and the CDR3 is given as listed by TCRdb. V is TRBV12-3 or TRBV12-4 and J is TRBJ2-1; TRBD1 was called by the table and not checked on the DNA. The CDR3 adds up to 12 amino acids, both ends counted. The CDR3 region is CASSLTGTAVDV.

The CDR3 spells CSARSTGIRDEQYF. Written as DNA, the CDR3 is TGCAGTGCTAGATCCACAGGGATTAGGGACGAGCAGTACTTC. The chain joins TRBV20-1 to TRBJ2-7, with D possibly being TRBD1 (6 bases). This CDR3 has 14 residues. V gave up 2 bases and J gave up 5 bases, with 16 bases separating them. Germline assignment: CDR1 DFQATT and CDR2 SNEGSKA (reference sequence).

This clonotype was observed many times. The chain carries TRBV6-1 and TRBJ1-1; 10 nucleotides line up with TRBD1. Trimming at V came to 3 bases and at J to 5 bases, leaving 6 bases not matched to a gene. Germline CDR1 reads MNHNS; CDR2 reads SASEGT. This CDR3 has 15 amino acids. The CDR3 is CASSDAGTGETEAFF. The CDR3 DNA is TGTGCCAGCAGTGATGCCGGGACAGGGGAAACTGAAGCTTTCTTT.